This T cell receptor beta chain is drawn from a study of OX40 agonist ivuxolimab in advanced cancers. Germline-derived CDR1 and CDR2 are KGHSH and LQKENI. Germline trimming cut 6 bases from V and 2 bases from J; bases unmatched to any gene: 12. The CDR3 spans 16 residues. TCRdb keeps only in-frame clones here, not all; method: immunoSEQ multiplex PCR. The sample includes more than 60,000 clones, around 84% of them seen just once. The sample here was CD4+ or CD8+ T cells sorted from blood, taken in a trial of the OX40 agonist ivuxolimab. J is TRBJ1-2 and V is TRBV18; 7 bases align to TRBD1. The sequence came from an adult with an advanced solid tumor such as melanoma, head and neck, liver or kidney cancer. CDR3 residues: CASSPIPGQTNYGYTF. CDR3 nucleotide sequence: TGTGCCAGCTCCCCTATACCGGGACAGACGAACTATGGCTACACCTTC.